The T cell receptor beta chain under discussion was sequenced for a study of T-cell reconstitution after alpha-beta-depleted transplantation in children. Study-level findings and limits: Where some patients showed high TCRbeta diversity at day 60, it came from recipient T cells and thymic progenitors that had survived.

For this clonotype: Its antigen remains unknown.

Library preparation (for TCRbeta) was performed with unique molecular identifiers. TCRdb processed the PCR reads anew with MiXCR; each CDR3 protein has one entry. Of some 600,000 distinct CDR3 sequences listed, 10% to 15% are singletons. The CDR3 loop spans 15 amino acids. Germline V lookup: CDR1 SGHRS, CDR2 YFSETQ. J gave up 1 base and V 5 bases, and 2 bases lay outside the gene matches. The sequencing used PBMCs, mostly from graft donor cells, collected 360 days after TCRalphabeta/CD19-depleted stem cell transplant. This chain joins TRBV5-1 and TRBJ2-2, with 10 bases aligning to TRBD1. This receptor was identified in a male patient aged 10 to 17 who had a stem cell transplant for acute myeloid leukemia, so the T cells may come from the graft donor. This chain's CDR3 is CASSDRGQNTGELFF. The CDR3 DNA reads TGCGCCAGCAGTGACAGGGGGCAGAACACCGGGGAGCTGTTTTTT. Drawing the rest from reference TRBV5-1 and TRBJ2-2, the complete variable domain is KAGVTQTPRYLIKTRGQQVTLSCSPISGHRSVSWYQQTPGQGLQFLFEYFSETQRNKGNFPGRFSGRQFSNSRSEMNVSTLELGDSALYLCASSDRGQNTGELFFGEGSRLTVL.